Shown below are 8 T cell receptor beta chains from a single sample sequenced in a study of blood T cell repertoires in COVID-19. Sequencing used immunoSEQ multiplex PCR; TCRdb keeps in-frame clones, though not all of them. The sample holds more than 35,000 clones, more than 70% seen once. The sample comprised peripheral blood. These receptors came from a human donor in a cohort sampled during active COVID-19.

The chain has TRBV5-4 and TRBJ2-3, with 10 bases aligning to TRBD2. This CDR3 is built from 17 residues. The germline gives CDR1 SGHNT, CDR2 YYREEE (reference sequence). V was pared by 3 bases and J by 2 bases, with 9 bases of the junction left unmatched. The CDR3 DNA is TGTGCCAGCAGCTCTGATAGCGGGGGGTTCCCCACAGATACGCAGTATTTT. Its protein product is CASSSDSGGFPTDTQYF. The full variable domain, its missing parts supplied by reference TRBV5-4 and TRBJ2-3, is ETGVTQSPTHLIKTRGQQVTLRCSSQSGHNTVSWYQQALGQGPQFIFQYYREEENGRGNFPPRFSGLQFPNYSSELNVNALELDDSALYLCASSSDSGGFPTDTQYFGPGTRLTVL.

The chain carries TRBV2 and TRBJ1-6; perhaps TRBD1 as D (5 bases). CDR1 is SNHLY and CDR2 is FYNNEI in the germline V gene. V lost 4 bases and J lost 7, with 11 bases in between. The length of the CDR3 is 14 residues. In DNA form, the CDR3 reads TGTGCCAGCAGTGTTCAGGGCGCCAATTCACCCCTCCACTTT. Its translation is CASSVQGANSPLHF.

The chain is built from TRBV5-8 and TRBJ1-2; the D gene is possibly TRBD1 (5 bases). The ends were cut back, 0 bases at V and 8 bases at J, with 11 bases in the middle. The CDR3 is 13 residues long. In germline, CDR1 is SGHTS, CDR2 YDEGEE. The chain's CDR3 is CASSLGQSGGYTF. The CDR3 region has the DNA TGTGCCAGCAGCTTGGGACAGTCAGGCGGCTACACCTTC.

This rearrangement joins TRBV27 to TRBJ2-3, with 7 bases fitting TRBD2. The CDR3 is 14 residues long. After removal of 8 bases from V and 2 bases from J, the junction contained 7 bases not matched to a gene. CDR1 MNHEY and CDR2 SMNVEV come from the germline V gene (reference sequence). The CDR3 coding sequence is TGTGCCAGCTCAGAGCGGGGCTACACAGATACGCAGTATTTT. Its translation is CASSERGYTDTQYF.

The chain carries TRBV5-1 and TRBJ2-3; D gene uncertain. Germline V gives CDR1 SGHRS, CDR2 YFSETQ. Between the trimmed V and J ends, which lost 2 bases and 2 bases, there was a span of 9 bases. There are 14 residues in the CDR3. In DNA, the CDR3 is TGCGCCAGCAGCTTTCTAAATCCCACAGATACGCAGTATTTT. The encoded protein is CASSFLNPTDTQYF.

V and J are TRBV12-3 or TRBV12-4 and TRBJ1-2, with a weak D call TRBD1 (6 bases). The V and J ends lost 1 base and 6 bases respectively, with 9 bases between them. The CDR3 totals 13 residues. The CDR3 loop reads CASSLGGRNGYTF. Written as DNA, the CDR3 is TGTGCCAGCAGTTTAGGGGGGCGAAATGGCTACACCTTC.

This sequence joins TRBV27 and TRBJ2-1, with 12 bases matching TRBD2. The CDR3 has 16 amino acids. The J segment lost 4 bases and the V segment lost 4 bases, leaving 5 bases of the junction unmatched. The germline V gene has CDR1 MNHEY and CDR2 SMNVEV (reference sequence). CDR3 in DNA: TGTGCCAGCAGTTCTTGGACTAGCGGGGTATACAATGAGCAGTTCTTC. It translates to CASSSWTSGVYNEQFF.

The chain uses TRBV18 and TRBJ2-1, with 12 nucleotides matching TRBD2. The CDR3 totals 15 residues. Germline CDR1 KGHSH, CDR2 LQKENI. Trimming removed 6 bases from V and 10 bases from J; junction bases left unmatched: 10. CDR3 in amino acids: CASSPLAGGPGEQFF. The CDR3 bases are TGTGCCAGCTCCCCCCTAGCGGGGGGGCCCGGCGAGCAGTTCTTC.